These 16 T cell receptor beta chains originate from one sample sequenced in a study of shared clonotypes between healthy human individuals. Measured with immunoSEQ multiplex PCR; TCRdb has only the in-frame clones, and not every one. The sample shows about 2.4 million clones, roughly 92% of them seen only once. Sequencing used naive CD4+ T cells sorted from blood. The subset here: CD45RA+ positively selected. The receptors derive from a man aged 18 to 29 in good health.

V and J are TRBV6-6 and TRBJ2-1, with TRBD2 as a possible D gene (7 bases). Germline V gene lookup returns CDR1 MNHNY and CDR2 SVGAGI (reference sequence). The CDR3 runs 14 residues. With 9 bases removed from V and 4 bases from J, the gap between germline ends came to 16 bases. DNA for the CDR3: TGTGCCAGTTTTGAGGAGGGGGGGTACAATGAGCAGTTCTTC. Residues: CASFEEGGYNEQFF.

J is TRBJ2-3 and V is TRBV28; 7 bases agree with TRBD2. Germline loops: CDR1 MDHEN, CDR2 SYDVKM. The CDR3 totals 15 residues. After removal of 3 bases from V and 0 bases from J, the junction contained 3 bases not matched to a gene. CDR3 in DNA: TGTGCCAGCAGTTTGGGGCGGGGGAGCACAGATACGCAGTATTTT. Protein: CASSLGRGSTDTQYF.

V is TRBV13 and J is TRBJ2-7; 8 bases are shared with TRBD1. V shed 3 bases, J shed 2 bases, and the junction held 9 bases outside the gene matches. Looked up from germline, CDR1 is PRHDT and CDR2 is FYEKMQ (reference sequence). CDR3 length: 16 amino acids. CDR3 amino acids: CASSLSRGQETYEQYF. The CDR3 coding sequence is TGTGCCAGCAGCTTGAGCCGGGGACAGGAAACCTACGAGCAGTACTTC.

V usage is TRBV5-1 and J usage is TRBJ2-7; 10 bases are a match to TRBD2. CDR3 length equals 16 residues. The J segment lost 0 bases and the V segment lost 0 bases, leaving 3 bases of the junction unmatched. Germline values: CDR1 SGHRS, CDR2 YFSETQ. In DNA form, the CDR3 reads TGCGCCAGCAGCTTGGCCCCTAGCGGGGGCTCCTACGAGCAGTACTTC. It specifies CASSLAPSGGSYEQYF.

The chain is built from TRBV23-1 and TRBJ1-5, with D unresolved. TRBV23-1 is classed as an ORF, of uncertain function. The CDR3 has 15 amino acids. V shed 2 bases and J shed 2 bases, with 10 bases lying between them. Here the CDR3 reads CASSQMGYGNQPQHF. The CDR3 region has the DNA TGCGCCAGCAGTCAAATGGGATATGGCAATCAGCCCCAGCATTTT.

The genes are TRBV5-6 and TRBJ2-1; 12 bases align to TRBD2. This CDR3 comprises 17 residues. The junction had 5 bases not matched to a gene; V was cut back by 0 bases and J by 4 bases. Per the germline V gene, CDR1 is SGHDT and CDR2 is YYEEEE. In nucleotides, the CDR3 is TGTGCCAGCAGCTTGGCCGCCGGGACTAGCGGGTACAATGAGCAGTTCTTC. Translation gives CASSLAAGTSGYNEQFF.

The chain links TRBV18 to TRBJ1-1, with D tentatively TRBD1 (6 bases). Germline assignment: CDR1 KGHSH and CDR2 LQKENI. V gave up 5 bases and J gave up 5 bases, with 15 bases separating them. The CDR3 totals 14 residues. In DNA form, the CDR3 reads TGTGCCAGCTCATCCGGGCTCCAGGGGACTGAAGCTTTCTTT. Its protein product is CASSSGLQGTEAFF.

The chain links TRBV4-1 to TRBJ2-7, with D unresolved. V gave up 0 bases and J gave up 0 bases, with 9 bases separating them. Germline V lookup: CDR1 MGHRA, CDR2 YSYEKL. The CDR3 spans 15 residues. The CDR3 loop reads CASSQDWASSYEQYF. The CDR3 DNA follows: TGCGCCAGCAGCCAAGACTGGGCTTCCTCCTACGAGCAGTACTTC.

In regard to this clone: The junction and the germline gene differ at one end; a read error may be behind it. This sequence joins TRBV7-7 and TRBJ2-2, with D possibly TRBD2 on 7 matching bases. The CDR3 has 16 residues. CDR1 and CDR2 from the germline V gene are SSHAT and FNYEAQ (reference sequence). In nucleotides, the CDR3 is TGTGCTAGCAGCTCCCCCGGGGGGCTAAACACCGGGGAGCTGTTTTTT. This translates into CASSSPGGLNTGELFF. The entire variable domain, with the rest obtained from reference TRBV7-7 and TRBJ2-2, is as follows: GAGVSQSPRYKVTKRGQDVTLRCDPISSHATLYWYQQALGQGPEFLTYFNYEAQPDKSGLPSDRFSAERPEGSISTLTIQRTEQRDSAMYRCASSSPGGLNTGELFFGEGSRLTVL.

The rearrangement joins TRBV10-3 to TRBJ2-3; tentatively, D is TRBD1 (6 bases). Germline V CDR1 and CDR2: ENHRY, SYGVKD. CDR3 length: 13 amino acids. Trimming removed 7 bases from V and 0 bases from J, with 8 bases in between. The CDR3 spells CAITDRSTDTQYF. The DNA of the CDR3 is TGTGCCATCACCGACAGGAGCACAGATACGCAGTATTTT.

The V and J genes are TRBV6-4 and TRBJ1-5; D remains unclear. V was shortened by 2 bases and J by 7 bases, with 9 bases between the two germline ends. CDR1 MRHNA and CDR2 SNTAGT come from the germline V gene. This CDR3 is built from 13 residues. The CDR3 DNA reads as TGTGCCAGCAGTGACATGGCGGGACAGCCCCAGCATTTT. Encoded protein: CASSDMAGQPQHF.

A remark on this clone: The sample has other DNA sequences that encode this CDR3 too. The rearrangement links TRBV30 to TRBJ1-1; 10 bases are shared with TRBD1. The germline CDR1 and CDR2 sequences are GTSNPN and SVGIG (reference sequence). The junction had 2 bases not matched to a gene; V was cut back by 5 bases and J by 8 bases. This CDR3 has 11 amino acids. This CDR3 reads CAWRDRGEAFF. As DNA, the CDR3 is TGTGCCTGGCGGGACAGGGGCGAAGCTTTCTTT.

V is TRBV6-5 and J is TRBJ2-7, with D unresolved. The germline gives CDR1 MNHEY, CDR2 SVGAGI. V was cut by 3 bases and J by 1 base, with 7 bases left in between. The CDR3 covers 13 residues. DNA for the CDR3: TGTGCCAGCAGTTATTGGCGGTCCTACGAGCAGTACTTC. This translates into CASSYWRSYEQYF.

This chain joins TRBV5-4 and TRBJ2-4, with D uncertain. CDR3 size: 15 residues. Deletions cut 0 bases from V and 4 bases from J, with 11 bases between. Germline CDR1 reads SGHNT; CDR2 reads YYREEE (reference sequence). CDR3 sequence reads: CASSLAPGKKNIQYF. The CDR3, as DNA: TGTGCCAGCAGCTTGGCCCCAGGAAAGAAAAACATTCAGTACTTC.

J is TRBJ2-5 and V is TRBV6-5; D is perhaps TRBD2 (5 bases). CDR1 MNHEY and CDR2 SVGAGI come from the germline V gene. The ends were cut back, 0 bases at V and 5 bases at J, with 16 bases in the middle. The CDR3 is made up of 16 amino acids. CDR3 protein: CASSYSPDPRGETQYF. Here the CDR3 DNA reads TGTGCCAGCAGTTACTCCCCGGACCCCCGCGGGGAGACCCAGTACTTC.

CDR3 coding DNA: TGTGCCAGTAGTATAGACAGGACAGGATACCCCTATGGCTACACCTTC. This translates into CASSIDRTGYPYGYTF. The rearrangement uses TRBV19 and TRBJ1-2, with 7 bases matching TRBD1. The J segment lost 4 bases and the V segment lost 0 bases, leaving 8 bases of the junction unmatched. This CDR3 has 16 amino acids. CDR1 and CDR2 from the germline V gene are LNHDA and SQIVND (reference sequence). Supplemented by reference TRBV19 and TRBJ1-2, the full variable domain reads DGGITQSPKYLFRKEGQNVTLSCEQNLNHDAMYWYRQDPGQGLRLIYYSQIVNDFQKGDIAEGYSVSREKKESFPLTVTSAQKNPTAFYLCASSIDRTGYPYGYTFGSGTRLTVV.